This TCR beta chain was sequenced during a study of cytotoxic CD8 clonotypes in ibrutinib-treated CLL. Study as a whole: Among the patients, about a dozen presented as relapsed/refractory and about 14 as treatment-naive; 17 to 18 showed unmutated IGHV.

The targeted sequencing depth was 1 in 200,000 to 1 in 1 million T cells. TCRdb keeps only in-frame clones here, not all; method: immunoSEQ multiplex PCR. The table records over 25,000 clones, approximately 60% of them present only once. The TCR beta libraries used 2 to 2.5 micrograms of genomic DNA that came from cryopreserved PBMCs. This TCR was sampled from a human donor with chronic lymphocytic leukemia. The source was PBMCs, collected before ibrutinib treatment.

CDR3 in DNA: TGTGCCATCAGTGAGTCGTGGGGAGGCTACACCTTC. This translates into CAISESWGGYTF. This chain joins TRBV10-3 and TRBJ1-2; D ambiguous. CDR1 and CDR2 (germline): ENHRY, SYGVKD. The CDR3 totals 12 residues. V lost 0 bases, J lost 8 bases, and 7 bases lay in between.